This T cell receptor beta chain was documented in a study of PD-L1 blockade in urothelial cancer. Sequenced by immunoSEQ multiplex PCR; TCRdb stores in-frame clones only, minus some. Found here are 25,000 to 35,000 clones, 87% of them singletons; the top ten hold under 3.5%. This CDR3 spans 14 amino acids. Trimming pared 0 bases from V and 4 bases from J, leaving 10 bases between. From germline, CDR1 is SGHDT and CDR2 YYEEEE. The clonotype originates from a man aged 50 or older with urothelial cancer. The J gene is TRBJ1-1, the V gene TRBV5-6; D not resolved. Specimen: PBMCs, collected around atezolizumab (anti-PD-L1) treatment. The CDR3 DNA reads as TGTGCCAGCAGCTTGGGGGCCGTGAGCACTGAAGCTTTCTTT. As protein: CASSLGAVSTEAFF.